These T cell receptor beta chains were read from a single sample in a study of blood T cell repertoires in COVID-19. Assay: immunoSEQ multiplex PCR; the TCRdb copy retains only in-frame clones and omits some. The sample holds more than 300,000 clones, 80% to 90% seen once. The specimen sequenced was PBMCs or T cells enriched from blood (not recorded which). These receptors were obtained from a man aged 40-55 years in a cohort exposed to, infected with or recovered from COVID-19 (not recorded which). Each CDR3 is given without its conserved first and last residue.

j_call v_call cdr3_length cdr3_aa
TRBJ1-5 TRBV28 14 ASSLLPGQGDQPQH
TRBJ1-2 TRBV27 15 ASSSMSVTGPNYGYT
TRBJ2-6 TRBV5-4 16 ASSLGAGSRSGANVLT
TRBJ1-5 TRBV6-5 13 ASSKVVGGNQPQH
TRBJ2-6 TRBV10-3 16 AISESTGAAFWSNVLT
TRBJ2-2 TRBV7-3 14 ASSETPAGVTGELF
TRBJ1-5 TRBV27 14 ASSLKTGSGNQPQH
TRBJ1-6 TRBV20-1 12 SAGGRSSGSPLH
TRBJ1-2 TRBV12-3/TRBV12-4 11 ASSKGQAGGYT
TRBJ2-7 TRBV6-6 10 ASSGNAYEQY
TRBJ2-7 TRBV9 11 ASSTRQGGEQY
TRBJ2-5 TRBV6-5 11 ASSPGAQETQY
TRBJ2-3 TRBV5-4 12 ASGLAGGGDTQY
TRBJ2-1 TRBV5-5 13 ASRSTSGSVDEQF
TRBJ1-2 TRBV28 11 ASRRDSENGYT
TRBJ2-3 TRBV12-5 13 ASGVSGTLPDTQY
TRBJ1-1 TRBV6-1 13 ASSELPGMNTEAF
TRBJ1-2 TRBV20-1 9 SVTGGKGYT
TRBJ1-1 TRBV7-9 13 ASTIGVGANTEAF
TRBJ1-1 TRBV7-3 11 ASSFLGGSEAF
TRBJ2-7 TRBV5-1 12 ASSLVLGTYEQY
TRBJ2-2 TRBV5-1 12 ASSLGDTRGELF
TRBJ2-1 TRBV5-1 13 ASSLTGSDYNEQF
TRBJ2-6 TRBV11-2 13 ASSSGGAGANVLT
TRBJ1-1 TRBV15 14 ATNPRGTYKNTEAF
TRBJ1-1 TRBV6-5 12 ASSYSRTGTEAF
TRBJ2-3 TRBV11-1 13 ASSPGQGASDTQY
TRBJ1-3 TRBV28 13 ASSTGPGTGNTIY
TRBJ2-2 TRBV6-5 13 AGLQATGTIGELF
TRBJ1-6 TRBV19 10 ASRELNSPLH
TRBJ2-5 TRBV5-1 13 ASSLTGTSKETQY
TRBJ1-2 TRBV4-1 12 ASSQDAGFYGYT
TRBJ1-5 TRBV2 18 ASSETVSLGFRGSNQPQH
TRBJ2-1 TRBV10-3 13 AISESWTKLNEQF
TRBJ1-2 TRBV7-8 11 ASSLRQGGGYT